The clone carrying this TCR beta chain has ten or more counts. Its antigen is not identified. Investigators prepared the TCR beta libraries by applying iRepertoire HTBI primers and Arm-PCR of CDR3 regions. TCRdb fed the multiplex PCR reads into MiXCR, producing one record per CDR3 protein. The profile covers roughly 420,000 distinct CDR3 sequences, with roughly 16% appearing a single time and about 20% taken by the ten largest. Time point given: newly diagnosed GD, antithyroid drugs for less than 3 months. Construction of the TCR library relied on RNA isolated from PBMCs. V was pared by 5 bases and J by 2 bases, with 5 bases of the junction left unmatched. In germline, CDR1 is MNHEY, CDR2 SVGEGT. CDR3 size: 14 residues. This entry is derived from a study of regulatory T cells in long-lasting Graves disease. In the study overall: Prior antithyroid drug treatment in newly diagnosed Graves' patients lasted under 3 months.

Study observations and caveats: Persistent disease preferred TRBV28, TRBJ1-2 and TRBJ2-5. Sample size was small, which may have lowered accuracy. New patients shared 966 public clonotypes, and persistent patients shared more, with about 2,700.

This receptor was obtained from a female donor with Graves disease. The specimen was peripheral blood mononuclear cells (PBMCs), collected at new diagnosis, from a patient treated with antithyroid drugs. The rearrangement links TRBV6-2 or TRBV6-3 to TRBJ2-5, with 7 nucleotides matching TRBD1. CDR3: CASSPGTAQETQYF. The CDR3 nucleotides are TGTGCCAGCAGTCCAGGGACAGCACAAGAGACCCAGTACTTC.